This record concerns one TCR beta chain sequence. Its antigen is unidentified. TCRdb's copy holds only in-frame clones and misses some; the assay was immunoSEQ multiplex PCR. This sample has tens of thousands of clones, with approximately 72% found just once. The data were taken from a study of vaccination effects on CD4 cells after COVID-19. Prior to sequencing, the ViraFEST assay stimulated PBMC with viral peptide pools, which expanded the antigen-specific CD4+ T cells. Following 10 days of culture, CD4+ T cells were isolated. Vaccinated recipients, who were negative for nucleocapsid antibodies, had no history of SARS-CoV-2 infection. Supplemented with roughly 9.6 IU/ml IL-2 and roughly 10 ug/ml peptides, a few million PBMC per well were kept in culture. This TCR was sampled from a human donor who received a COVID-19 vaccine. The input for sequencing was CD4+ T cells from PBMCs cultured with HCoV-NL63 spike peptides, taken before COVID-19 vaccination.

The chain's CDR3 is CASTQGPTTSGANVLTF. The CDR3 DNA is TGTGCCAGCACCCAAGGACCTACGACCTCTGGGGCCAACGTCCTGACTTTC. The chain combines TRBV5-5 with TRBJ2-6, with D hard to call. This CDR3 has 17 residues. The germline CDR1 and CDR2 sequences are SGHKS and YYEKEE (reference sequence). The V and J ends lost 6 bases and 0 bases respectively, with 16 bases between them.